Shown below are 13 T cell receptor beta chains from a single sample sequenced in a study of PD-1 blockade in classical Hodgkin lymphoma. The time point: cycle 4 day 1 (C4D1), after about 6 weeks of nivolumab. Following autologous stem cell transplantation, relapse occurred in every patient, and exposure to brentuximab vedotin varied. Profiling relied on immunoSEQ multiplex PCR, and the TCRdb table lists in-frame clones only, not all of them. The data show roughly 50,000 clones, 90% seen once. The sample in question was peripheral blood mononuclear cells (PBMCs), obtained before the fourth cycle of nivolumab. The receptor source for this set is a human donor with classical Hodgkin lymphoma.

The chain employs TRBV5-1 and TRBJ2-5; D gene ambiguous. The CDR3 runs 12 residues. The germline CDR1 and CDR2 sequences are SGHRS and YFSETQ. The germline V and J ends were trimmed by 0 bases and 5 bases, with 5 bases remaining between them. This CDR3 reads CASSLDSETQYF. CDR3 DNA sequence: TGCGCCAGCAGCTTGGACTCCGAGACCCAGTACTTC.

On this clone: At one end, the junction sequence differs from germline, possibly due to a read error. This chain links TRBV30 with TRBJ1-1, with a possible D match to TRBD1 (6 bases). This CDR3 is 14 amino acids long. Germline V CDR1 and CDR2: GTSNPN, SVGIG (reference sequence). The CDR3 here is CAWIRDTLFTETFF. The CDR3 coding sequence is TGTGCCTGGATTCGGGACACTCTGTTTACTGAAACTTTCTTT.

This clone occurred once. This sequence joins TRBV21-1 and TRBJ2-2; TRBD2, the D gene given by the table, was not confirmed from the DNA. TRBV21-1 is marked as a pseudogene. This CDR3 has 17 residues. CDR3: CASSYIELAGGGGELFF. CDR3 nucleotide sequence: TGTGCCAGCAGCTACATAGAGCTAGCGGGGGGAGGCGGGGAGCTGTTTTTT.

The V and J genes are TRBV27 and TRBJ2-7, with D tentatively TRBD1 (5 bases). This CDR3 is 13 amino acids long. The V end was cut by 8 bases, the J end by 6 bases, with 17 bases between. Germline V gives CDR1 MNHEY, CDR2 SMNVEV (reference sequence). The CDR3 loop is CASALRGYGEQYF. Written as DNA, the CDR3 is TGTGCCAGCGCCCTAAGGGGATATGGCGAGCAGTACTTC.

The V gene is TRBV9, the J gene TRBJ2-2; 9 nucleotides line up with TRBD1. The germline gives CDR1 SGDLS, CDR2 YYNGEE. The CDR3 is 16 amino acids. V shed 1 base, J shed 3 bases, and the junction held 4 bases outside the gene matches. CDR3 nucleotide sequence: TGTGCCAGCAGCGTAACAGGGGGCCAAGACACCGGGGAGCTGTTTTTT. It codes for CASSVTGGQDTGELFF.

Points on this clone: The junction departs from germline at one end; a sequencing error may be responsible. The chain is built from TRBV7-7 and TRBJ1-2; D is unclear. The CDR3 is 14 amino acids. Germline lookup yields CDR1 SSHAT and CDR2 FNYEAQ (reference sequence). CDR3 nucleotides: TGTGCTAGCAGCTTAGCGGGTTGGGTCCTTGGCTACACCTTC. This encodes CASSLAGWVLGYTF.

This sequence joins TRBV2 and TRBJ1-5; D may be TRBD1 (6 bases). The V and J ends lost 4 bases and 11 bases respectively, with 18 bases between them. The germline V gene encodes CDR1 SNHLY and CDR2 FYNNEI. The CDR3 length is 14 residues. The CDR3 coding sequence is TGTGCCAGCAGTGTTTCAGGGGACGATTCGGCCCAGCATTTT. Its protein is CASSVSGDDSAQHF.

The rearrangement uses TRBV28 and TRBJ2-3; 16 nucleotides line up with TRBD2. This CDR3 comprises 17 residues. Germline loops: CDR1 MDHEN, CDR2 SYDVKM. The V segment lost 6 bases and the J segment 4 bases; nucleotides outside the gene matches: 7. This chain's CDR3 is CASRGTSGRAGADTQYF. CDR3 DNA: TGTGCCAGCAGGGGGACTAGCGGGAGGGCCGGTGCAGATACGCAGTATTTT.

The chain combines TRBV5-4 with TRBJ2-7; 11 bases agree with TRBD1. Trimming cost V 3 bases and J 6 bases; bases outside gene matches: 5. The CDR3 is made up of 14 amino acids. Germline V gene lookup returns CDR1 SGHNT and CDR2 YYREEE (reference sequence). This chain's CDR3 is CASSWMDRGREQYF. CDR3 DNA: TGTGCCAGCAGCTGGATGGACAGGGGGCGCGAGCAGTACTTC.

The chain couples TRBV25-1 to TRBJ2-3; no definite D call. V dropped 7 bases and J dropped 9 bases, with 11 bases sitting between them. CDR1 is MGHDK, CDR2 SYGVNS, per germline. The CDR3 is 11 amino acids. The CDR3 loop is CASIRKGTQYF. CDR3 nucleotide sequence: TGTGCCAGCATACGAAAGGGAACGCAGTATTTT.

The rearrangement uses TRBV19 and TRBJ2-1, with 11 bases that match TRBD2. Germline CDR1 reads LNHDA; CDR2 reads SQIVND (reference sequence). Trimming at V came to 4 bases and at J to 3 bases, leaving 5 bases not matched to a gene. The CDR3 is 16 amino acids. Here the CDR3 DNA reads TGTGCCAGTAGTACTCCGGGACTAGCGGACTACAATGAGCAGTTCTTC. Encoded protein: CASSTPGLADYNEQFF.

The chain is built from TRBV13 and TRBJ1-6; no firm D call. The CDR3 is 16 residues long. V was pared by 0 bases and J by 6 bases, with 12 bases between. Germline assignment: CDR1 PRHDT and CDR2 FYEKMQ (reference sequence). The CDR3 nucleotides are TGTGCCAGCAGCTTAGGGCGAGGGCTCGTTAATTCACCCCTCCACTTT. Translated, it gives CASSLGRGLVNSPLHF. The entire variable domain, with the rest obtained from reference TRBV13 and TRBJ1-6, is as follows: AAGVIQSPRHLIKEKRETATLKCYPIPRHDTVYWYQQGPGQDPQFLISFYEKMQSDKGSIPDRFSAQQFSDYHSELNMSSLELGDSALYFCASSLGRGLVNSPLHFGNGTRLTVT.

DNA of the CDR3: TGTGCCAGCAGTCTAGCGGGTGGGGCCAACGTCCTGACTTTC. Translating it yields CASSLAGGANVLTF. This rearrangement joins TRBV25-1 to TRBJ2-6, with 8 positions matching TRBD2. The CDR3 is 14 residues long. J was trimmed by 3 bases and V by 5 bases; bases with no gene match: 0. CDR1 and CDR2 (germline): MGHDK, SYGVNS.